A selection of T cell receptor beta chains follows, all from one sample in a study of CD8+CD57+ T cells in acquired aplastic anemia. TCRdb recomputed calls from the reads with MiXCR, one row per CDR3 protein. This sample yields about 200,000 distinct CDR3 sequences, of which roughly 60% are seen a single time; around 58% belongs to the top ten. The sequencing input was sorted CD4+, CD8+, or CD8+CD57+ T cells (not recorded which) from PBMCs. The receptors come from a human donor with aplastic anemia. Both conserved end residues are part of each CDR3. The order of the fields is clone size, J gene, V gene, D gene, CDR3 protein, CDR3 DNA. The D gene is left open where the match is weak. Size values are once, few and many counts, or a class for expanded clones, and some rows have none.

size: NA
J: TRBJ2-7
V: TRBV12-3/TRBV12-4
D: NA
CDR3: CATAGSFPVYEQYF
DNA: TGTGCCACCGCAGGCTCTTTCCCTGTCTACGAGCAGTACTTC

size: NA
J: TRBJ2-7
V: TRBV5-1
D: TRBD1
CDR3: CASSFRDRAYEQYF
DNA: TGCGCCAGCAGCTTTCGTGACAGGGCCTACGAGCAGTACTTC

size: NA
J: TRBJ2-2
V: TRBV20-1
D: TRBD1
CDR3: CSARRTGPNTGELFF
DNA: TGCAGTGCTAGACGGACAGGGCCGAACACCGGGGAGCTGTTTTTT

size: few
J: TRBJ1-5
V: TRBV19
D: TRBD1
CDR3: CASSTGRGRPQHF
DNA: TGTGCCAGTAGTACTGGCAGGGGGAGGCCCCAGCATTTT

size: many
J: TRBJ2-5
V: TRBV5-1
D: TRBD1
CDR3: CASSLRTGEMQETQYF
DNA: TGCGCCAGCAGCTTAAGGACAGGGGAGATGCAAGAGACCCAGTACTTC

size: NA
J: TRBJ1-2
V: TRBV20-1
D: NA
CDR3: CATRDPLKPNYGYTF
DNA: TGCGCTACCCGGGACCCCTTAAAACCTAACTATGGCTACACCTTC

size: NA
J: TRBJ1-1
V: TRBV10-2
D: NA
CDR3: CASSEEGVRSEAFF
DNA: TGCGCCAGCAGTGAAGAAGGGGTACGGAGTGAAGCTTTCTTT

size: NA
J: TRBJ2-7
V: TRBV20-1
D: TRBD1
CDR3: CSARDLQGAVGEQYF
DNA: TGCAGTGCTAGAGACCTACAGGGGGCAGTGGGTGAGCAGTACTTC

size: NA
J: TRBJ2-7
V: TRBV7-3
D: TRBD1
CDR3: CASSPATGLLEQYF
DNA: TGTGCCAGCAGCCCGGCGACAGGGTTGCTCGAGCAGTACTTC

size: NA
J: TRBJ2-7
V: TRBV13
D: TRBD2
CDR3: CASSSNGLAGVTYEQYF
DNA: TGTGCCAGCAGCTCAAACGGACTAGCGGGAGTAACCTACGAGCAGTACTTC

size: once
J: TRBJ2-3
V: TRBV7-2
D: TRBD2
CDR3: CASSLAGTRGTDTQYF
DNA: TGTGCCAGCAGCTTAGCAGGGACTAGAGGCACAGATACGCAGTATTTT

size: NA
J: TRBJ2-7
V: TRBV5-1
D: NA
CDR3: CASSSTRQDEYF
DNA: TGCGCCAGCAGCTCGACCCGACAGGATGAGTACTTC

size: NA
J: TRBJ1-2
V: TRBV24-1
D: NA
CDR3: CATSDPGEGYTF
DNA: TGTGCCACCAGTGACCCAGGGGAAGGCTACACCTTC

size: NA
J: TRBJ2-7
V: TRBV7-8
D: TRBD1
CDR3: CASSSYRGNYEQYF
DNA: TGTGCCAGCAGCTCCTACAGGGGCAACTACGAGCAGTACTTC

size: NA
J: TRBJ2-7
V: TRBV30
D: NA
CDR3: CAWVTTGVEYEQYF
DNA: TGTGCCTGGGTTACCACGGGAGTTGAGTACGAGCAGTACTTC

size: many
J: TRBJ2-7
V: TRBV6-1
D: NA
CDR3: CASSPGANPESYEQYF
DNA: TGTGCCAGCAGCCCCGGGGCAAACCCTGAATCCTACGAGCAGTACTTC

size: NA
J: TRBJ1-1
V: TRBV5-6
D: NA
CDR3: CASSLGRTTEAFF
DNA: TGTGCCAGCAGCTTGGGGCGGACTACTGAAGCTTTCTTT

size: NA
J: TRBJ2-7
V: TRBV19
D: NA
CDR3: CASSMDSFRGEQYF
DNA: TGTGCCAGTAGTATGGACTCGTTCAGGGGCGAGCAGTACTTC

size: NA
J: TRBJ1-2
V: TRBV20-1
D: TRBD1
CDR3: CSASKGQGAGNYGYTF
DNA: TGCAGTGCTAGCAAGGGACAGGGGGCTGGGAACTATGGCTACACCTTC

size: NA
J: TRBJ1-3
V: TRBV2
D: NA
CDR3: CASQSDHSGNTIYF
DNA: TGTGCCAGCCAATCTGACCACTCTGGAAACACCATATATTTT

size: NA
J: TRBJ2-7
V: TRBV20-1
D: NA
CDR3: CSARAPLSGRNEQYF
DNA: TGCAGTGCTAGAGCCCCTCTTTCGGGGAGAAACGAGCAGTACTTC

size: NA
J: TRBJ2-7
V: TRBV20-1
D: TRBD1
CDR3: CSAYPGTGFSYEQYF
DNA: TGCAGTGCGTACCCCGGGACAGGGTTCTCCTACGAGCAGTACTTC

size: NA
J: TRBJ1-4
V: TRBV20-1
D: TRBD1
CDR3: CSARATGGNEKLFF
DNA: TGCAGTGCTAGGGCGACAGGGGGCAATGAAAAACTGTTTTTT

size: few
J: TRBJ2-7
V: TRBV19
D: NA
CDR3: CASSISIHEQYF
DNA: TGTGCCAGTAGTATCTCCATCCACGAGCAGTACTTC

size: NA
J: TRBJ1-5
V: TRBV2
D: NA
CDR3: CASRRTESQPQHF
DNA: TGTGCCAGCAGGAGGACAGAGAGTCAGCCCCAGCATTTT

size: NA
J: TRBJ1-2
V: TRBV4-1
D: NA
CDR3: CASSPGPIYGYTF
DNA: TGCGCCAGCAGCCCGGGACCGATATATGGCTACACCTTC

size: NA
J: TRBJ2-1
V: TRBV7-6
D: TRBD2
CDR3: CASSPSGGYNEQFF
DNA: TGTGCCAGCAGCCCTAGCGGGGGTTACAATGAGCAGTTCTTC

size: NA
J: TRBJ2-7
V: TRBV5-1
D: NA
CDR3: CASSFRIAYEQYF
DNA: TGCGCCAGCAGCTTCCGTATAGCCTACGAGCAGTACTTC

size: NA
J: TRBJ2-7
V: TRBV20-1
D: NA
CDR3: CSVFSGVEQYF
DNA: TGCAGTGTTTTTTCCGGGGTCGAGCAGTACTTC

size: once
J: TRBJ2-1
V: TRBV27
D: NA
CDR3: CASSLWSRKNEQFF
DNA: TGTGCCAGCAGTTTATGGTCGCGGAAGAATGAGCAGTTCTTC

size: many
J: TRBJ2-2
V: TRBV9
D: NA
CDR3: CASSVGGGDTGELFF
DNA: TGTGCCAGCAGCGTAGGCGGGGGCGATACCGGGGAGCTGTTTTTT

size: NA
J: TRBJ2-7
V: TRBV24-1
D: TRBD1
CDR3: CATSPRDRGEGEQYF
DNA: TGTGCCACCAGTCCTCGGGACAGGGGAGAGGGCGAGCAGTACTTC

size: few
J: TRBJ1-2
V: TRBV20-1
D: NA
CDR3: CSSTREYGYTF
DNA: TGCAGTTCCACGAGGGAATATGGCTACACCTTC

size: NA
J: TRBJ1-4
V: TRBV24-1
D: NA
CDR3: CATSGGGEKLFF
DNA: TGTGCCACCAGTGGCGGGGGCGAAAAACTGTTTTTT

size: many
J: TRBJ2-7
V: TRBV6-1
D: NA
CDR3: CASSGIDTSYEQYF
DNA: TGTGCCAGCAGTGGGATTGACACCTCCTACGAGCAGTACTTC

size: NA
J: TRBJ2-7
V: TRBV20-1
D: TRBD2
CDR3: CSAQGTSSGVYEQYF
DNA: TGCAGTGCTCAAGGGACTAGCAGTGGTGTCTACGAGCAGTACTTC

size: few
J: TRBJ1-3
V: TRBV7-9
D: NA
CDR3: CASSRISGNTIYF
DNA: TGTGCCAGCAGCCGCATCTCTGGAAACACCATATATTTT

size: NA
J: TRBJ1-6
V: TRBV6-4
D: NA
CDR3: CASSAGGADSPLHF
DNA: TGTGCCAGCAGCGCCGGGGGCGCGGATTCACCCCTCCACTTT

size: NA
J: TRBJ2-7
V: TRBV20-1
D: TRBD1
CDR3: CSARDRTGWYEQYF
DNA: TGCAGTGCTAGAGATCGGACAGGGTGGTACGAGCAGTACTTC

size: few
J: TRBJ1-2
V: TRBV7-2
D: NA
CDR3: CASSLDTGRYSSTF
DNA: TGTGCCAGCAGCTTAGACACAGGGAGATATTCCTCCACCTTC

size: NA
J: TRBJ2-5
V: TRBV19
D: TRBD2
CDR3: CASTDMGGGIETQYF
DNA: TGTGCCAGTACCGACATGGGGGGAGGGATCGAGACCCAGTACTTC

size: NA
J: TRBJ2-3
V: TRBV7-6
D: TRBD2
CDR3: CASSPTSGSGGPTDTQYF
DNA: TGTGCCAGCAGCCCCACCTCTGGAAGCGGGGGCCCCACAGATACGCAGTATTTT

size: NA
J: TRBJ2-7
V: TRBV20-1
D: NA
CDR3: CSARYRTPTYEQYF
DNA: TGCAGTGCTAGATACCGGACGCCCACCTACGAGCAGTACTTC

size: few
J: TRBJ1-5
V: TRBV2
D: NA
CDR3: CASSASPNQPQHF
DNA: TGTGCCAGCAGTGCGTCCCCCAATCAGCCCCAGCATTTT

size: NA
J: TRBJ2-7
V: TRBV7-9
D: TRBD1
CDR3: CASSHVGQGTLEQYF
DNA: TGTGCCAGCAGCCACGTGGGACAGGGTACCCTCGAGCAGTACTTC

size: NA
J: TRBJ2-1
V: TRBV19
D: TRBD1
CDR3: CASSSPDRGRNEQFF
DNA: TGTGCCAGTAGCTCCCCTGACAGGGGGCGAAATGAGCAGTTCTTC

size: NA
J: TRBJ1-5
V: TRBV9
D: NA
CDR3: CASRPWTANNQPQHF
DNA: TGTGCCAGCAGACCATGGACAGCGAACAATCAGCCCCAGCATTTT

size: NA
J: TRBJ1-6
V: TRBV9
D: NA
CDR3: CASSRTDQVDSPLHF
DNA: TGTGCCAGCAGCCGTACAGACCAGGTGGATTCACCCCTCCACTTT

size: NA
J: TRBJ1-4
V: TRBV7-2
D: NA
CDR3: CASTIRSSNEKLFF
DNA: TGTGCCAGCACTATCAGGTCGTCTAATGAAAAACTGTTTTTT

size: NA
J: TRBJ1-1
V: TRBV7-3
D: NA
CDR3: CASRTHGVGNTEAFF
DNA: TGTGCCAGCAGAACGCATGGGGTGGGGAACACTGAAGCTTTCTTT

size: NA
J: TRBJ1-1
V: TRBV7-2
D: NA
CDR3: CASSLVAGLRTEAFF
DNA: TGTGCCAGCAGCTTAGTTGCAGGGCTCAGGACTGAAGCTTTCTTT

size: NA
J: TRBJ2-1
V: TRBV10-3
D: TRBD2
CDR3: CAISLWLADYNEQFF
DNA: TGTGCCATCAGCTTGTGGCTAGCGGACTACAATGAGCAGTTCTTC

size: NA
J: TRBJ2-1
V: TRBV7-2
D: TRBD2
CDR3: CACSASRLAGDNEQFF
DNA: TGTGCCTGCAGTGCTTCCCGACTAGCGGGGGACAATGAGCAGTTCTTC

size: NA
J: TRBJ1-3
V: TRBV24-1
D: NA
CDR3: CATSDSRGYSGNTIYF
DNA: TGTGCCACCAGTGACTCCAGGGGATACTCTGGAAACACCATATATTTT

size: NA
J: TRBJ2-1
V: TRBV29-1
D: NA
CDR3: CSVLSTAEQFF
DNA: TGCAGCGTCCTTTCTACCGCTGAGCAGTTCTTC

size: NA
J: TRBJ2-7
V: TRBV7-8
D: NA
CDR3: CASSSWGRRESYEQYF
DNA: TGTGCCAGCAGCTCCTGGGGTAGGCGCGAGTCCTACGAGCAGTACTTC

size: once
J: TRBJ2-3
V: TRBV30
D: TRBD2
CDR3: CAWRAGGTDTQYF
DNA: TGTGCCTGGAGAGCGGGAGGCACAGATACGCAGTATTTT

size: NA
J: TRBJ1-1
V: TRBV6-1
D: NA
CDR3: CASNNVMNTEAFF
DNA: TGTGCCAGCAACAATGTTATGAACACTGAAGCTTTCTTT

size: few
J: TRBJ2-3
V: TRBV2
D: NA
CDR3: CASMGWASRDTQYF
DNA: TGTGCCAGCATGGGTTGGGCTAGCAGGGATACGCAGTATTTT

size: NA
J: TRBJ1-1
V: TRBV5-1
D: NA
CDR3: CASSLAVDRGTEAFF
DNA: TGCGCCAGCAGCTTGGCCGTGGACCGGGGCACTGAAGCTTTCTTT